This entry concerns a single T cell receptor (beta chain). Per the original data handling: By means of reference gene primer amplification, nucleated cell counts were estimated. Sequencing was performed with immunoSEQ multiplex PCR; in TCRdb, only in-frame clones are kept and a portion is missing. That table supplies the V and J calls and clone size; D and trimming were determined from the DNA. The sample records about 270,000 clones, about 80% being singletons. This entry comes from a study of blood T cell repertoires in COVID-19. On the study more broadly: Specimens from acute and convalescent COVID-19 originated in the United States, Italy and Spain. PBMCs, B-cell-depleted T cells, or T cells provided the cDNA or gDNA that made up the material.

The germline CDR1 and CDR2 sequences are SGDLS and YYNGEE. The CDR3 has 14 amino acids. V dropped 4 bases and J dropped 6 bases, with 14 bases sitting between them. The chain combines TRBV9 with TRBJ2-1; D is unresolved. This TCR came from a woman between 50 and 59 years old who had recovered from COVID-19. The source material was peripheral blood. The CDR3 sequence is CASSPRQGGNEQFF. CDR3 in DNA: TGTGCCAGCAGCCCCCGTCAAGGCGGCAATGAGCAGTTCTTC.